This TCR beta chain emerged from a study of blood T cell repertoires in COVID-19. Study-wide background: PBMCs, B-cell-depleted T cells, or T cells were the source of the cDNA or gDNA that made up the material.

The germline gives CDR1 SGHAT, CDR2 FQNNGV. V was shortened by 1 base and J by 2 bases, with 11 bases between the two germline ends. The CDR3 is made up of 15 amino acids. In the authors' methods: Reference gene primer amplification gave estimated nucleated cell counts. Some clones are missing from TCRdb's copy, which holds only in-frame ones; the method was immunoSEQ multiplex PCR. The V and J calls and the clone size are those of that table, but D and trimming were determined from the DNA. This sample has 140,000 or so clones, with more than 60% found just once. The chain employs TRBV11-2 and TRBJ1-2; D call uncertain. Sequenced input: peripheral blood. The clonotype was recovered from a man in his forties or fifties with acute or convalescent COVID-19. CDR3 amino acids: CASSLGGMMNYGYTF. CDR3 coding DNA: TGTGCCAGCAGCTTAGGAGGGATGATGAACTATGGCTACACCTTC.